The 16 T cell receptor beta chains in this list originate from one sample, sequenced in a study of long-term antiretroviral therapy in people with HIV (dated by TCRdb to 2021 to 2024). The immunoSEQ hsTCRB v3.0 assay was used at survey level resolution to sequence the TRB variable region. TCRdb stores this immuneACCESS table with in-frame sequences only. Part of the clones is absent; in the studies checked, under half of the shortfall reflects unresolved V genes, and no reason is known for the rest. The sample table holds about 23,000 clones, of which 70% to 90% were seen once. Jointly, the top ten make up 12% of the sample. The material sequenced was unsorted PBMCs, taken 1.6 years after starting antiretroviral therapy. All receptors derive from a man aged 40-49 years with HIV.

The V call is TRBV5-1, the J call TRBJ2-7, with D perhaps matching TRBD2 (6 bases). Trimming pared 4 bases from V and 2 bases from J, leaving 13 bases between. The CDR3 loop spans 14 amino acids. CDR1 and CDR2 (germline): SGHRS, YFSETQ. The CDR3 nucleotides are TGCGCCAGCAGCCCGGACGGGAGTACCTACGAGCAGTACTTC. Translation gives CASSPDGSTYEQYF. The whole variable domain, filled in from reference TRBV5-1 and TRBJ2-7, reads KAGVTQTPRYLIKTRGQQVTLSCSPISGHRSVSWYQQTPGQGLQFLFEYFSETQRNKGNFPGRFSGRQFSNSRSEMNVSTLELGDSALYLCASSPDGSTYEQYFGPGTRLTVT.

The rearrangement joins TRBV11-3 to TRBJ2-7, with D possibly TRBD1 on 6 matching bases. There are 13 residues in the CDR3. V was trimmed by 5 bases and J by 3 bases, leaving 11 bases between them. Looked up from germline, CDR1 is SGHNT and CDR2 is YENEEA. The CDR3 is CASSEDRDYEQYF. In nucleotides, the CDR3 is TGTGCCAGCAGCGAGGACAGAGACTACGAGCAGTACTTC.

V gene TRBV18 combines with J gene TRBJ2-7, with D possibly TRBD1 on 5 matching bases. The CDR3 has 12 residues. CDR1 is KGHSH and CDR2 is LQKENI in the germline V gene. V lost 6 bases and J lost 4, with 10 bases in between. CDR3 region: CASSPDIYEQYF. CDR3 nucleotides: TGTGCCAGCTCGCCGGACATATACGAGCAGTACTTC.

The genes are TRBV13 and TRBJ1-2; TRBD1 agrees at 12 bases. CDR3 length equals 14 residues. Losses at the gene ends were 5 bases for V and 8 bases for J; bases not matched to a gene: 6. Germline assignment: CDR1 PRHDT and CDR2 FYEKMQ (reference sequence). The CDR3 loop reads CASSSPGQGAGYTF. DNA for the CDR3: TGTGCCAGCAGCAGCCCGGGACAGGGGGCAGGCTACACCTTC.

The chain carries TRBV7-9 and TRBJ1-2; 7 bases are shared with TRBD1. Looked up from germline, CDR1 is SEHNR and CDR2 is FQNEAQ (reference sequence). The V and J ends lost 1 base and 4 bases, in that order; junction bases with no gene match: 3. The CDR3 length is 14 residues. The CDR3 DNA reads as TGTGCCAGCAGCTTAGGACAGGGCCTCTATGGCTACACCTTC. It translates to CASSLGQGLYGYTF.

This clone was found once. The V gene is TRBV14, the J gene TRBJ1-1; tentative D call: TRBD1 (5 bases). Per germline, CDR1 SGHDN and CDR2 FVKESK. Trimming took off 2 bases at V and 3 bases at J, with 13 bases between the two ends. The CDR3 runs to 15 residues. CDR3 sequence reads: CASSQTGPGDTEAFF. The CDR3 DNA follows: TGTGCCAGCAGCCAAACAGGCCCCGGGGACACTGAAGCTTTCTTT.

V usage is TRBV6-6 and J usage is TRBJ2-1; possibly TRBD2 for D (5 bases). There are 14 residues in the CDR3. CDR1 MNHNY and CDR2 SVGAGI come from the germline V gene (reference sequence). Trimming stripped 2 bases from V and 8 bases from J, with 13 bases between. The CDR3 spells CASSYATEVDEQFF. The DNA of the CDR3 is TGTGCCAGCAGTTACGCTACGGAGGTCGATGAGCAGTTCTTC.

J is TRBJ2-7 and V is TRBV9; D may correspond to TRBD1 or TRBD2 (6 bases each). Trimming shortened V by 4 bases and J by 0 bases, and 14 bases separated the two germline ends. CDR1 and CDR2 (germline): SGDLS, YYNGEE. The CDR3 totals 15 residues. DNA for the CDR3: TGTGCCAGCAGCCCCGGGGGCGGATCCTCCTACGAGCAGTACTTC. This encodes CASSPGGGSSYEQYF.

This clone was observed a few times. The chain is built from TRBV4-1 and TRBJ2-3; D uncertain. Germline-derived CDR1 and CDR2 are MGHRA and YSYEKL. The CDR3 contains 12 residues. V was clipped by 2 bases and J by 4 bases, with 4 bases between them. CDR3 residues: CASSQNADTQYF. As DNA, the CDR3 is TGCGCCAGCAGCCAAAATGCAGATACGCAGTATTTT.

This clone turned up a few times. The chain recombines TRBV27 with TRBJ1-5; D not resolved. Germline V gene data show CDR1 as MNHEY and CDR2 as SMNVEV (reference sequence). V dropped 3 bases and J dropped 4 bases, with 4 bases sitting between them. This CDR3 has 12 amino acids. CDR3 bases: TGTGCCAGCAGTTTTAGGAATCAGCCCCAGCATTTT. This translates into CASSFRNQPQHF.

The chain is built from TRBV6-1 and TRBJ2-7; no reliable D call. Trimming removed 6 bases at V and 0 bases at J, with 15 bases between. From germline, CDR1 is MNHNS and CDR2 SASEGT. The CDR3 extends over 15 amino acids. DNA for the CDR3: TGTGCCAGCAGACTCGGTCCCTTAAGCTCCTACGAGCAGTACTTC. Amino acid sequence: CASRLGPLSSYEQYF.

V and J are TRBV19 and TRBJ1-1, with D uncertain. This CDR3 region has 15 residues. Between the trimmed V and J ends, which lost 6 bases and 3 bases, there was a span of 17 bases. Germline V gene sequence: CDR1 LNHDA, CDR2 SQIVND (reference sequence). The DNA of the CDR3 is TGTGCCAGTAGCTTACCAGGACCCCCCTACACTGAAGCTTTCTTT. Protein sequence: CASSLPGPPYTEAFF.

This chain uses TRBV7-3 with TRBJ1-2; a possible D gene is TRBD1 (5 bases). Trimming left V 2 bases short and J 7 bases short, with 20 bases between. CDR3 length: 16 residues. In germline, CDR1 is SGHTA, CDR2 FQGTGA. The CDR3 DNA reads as TGTGCCAGCAGCTTACGAGGGACCGGGGAAGAGAGTGGCTACACCTTC. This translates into CASSLRGTGEESGYTF.

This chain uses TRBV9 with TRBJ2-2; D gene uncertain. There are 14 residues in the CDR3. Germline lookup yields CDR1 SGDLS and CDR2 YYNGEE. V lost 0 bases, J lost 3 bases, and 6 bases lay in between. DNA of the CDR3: TGTGCCAGCAGCGTAGCTAGGGACACCGGGGAGCTGTTTTTT. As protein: CASSVARDTGELFF.

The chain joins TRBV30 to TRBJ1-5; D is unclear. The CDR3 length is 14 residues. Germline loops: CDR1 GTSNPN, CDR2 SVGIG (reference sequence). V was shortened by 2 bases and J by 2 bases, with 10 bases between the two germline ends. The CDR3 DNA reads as TGTGCCTGGAGTATTGGAGGGCGCAATCAGCCCCAGCATTTT. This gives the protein CAWSIGGRNQPQHF. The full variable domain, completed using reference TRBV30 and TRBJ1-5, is SQTIHQWPATLVQPVGSPLSLECTVEGTSNPNLYWYRQAAGRGLQLLFYSVGIGQISSEVPQNLSASRPQDRQFILSSKKLLLSDSGFYLCAWSIGGRNQPQHFGDGTRLSIL.

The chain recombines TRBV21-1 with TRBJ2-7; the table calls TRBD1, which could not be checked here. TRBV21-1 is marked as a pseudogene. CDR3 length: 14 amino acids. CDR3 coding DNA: TGTGCCAGCAGCGACGAACAGGATTTATACGAGCAGTACTTC. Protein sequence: CASSDEQDLYEQYF.